What follows describes a single T cell receptor beta chain. No antigen is known for it. Using its own MiXCR run on the reads, TCRdb lists one record per CDR3 protein. The table has about 570,000 distinct CDR3 sequences, about 39% seen once. This specimen belongs to a study of T cell repertoires in cytomegalovirus infection. As for the study in general: CMV infection plus the matching HLA type was flagged by public TCR beta signatures.

CDR1 is DFQATT and CDR2 is SNEGSKA in the germline V gene (reference sequence). The J segment lost 4 bases and the V segment lost 6 bases, leaving 12 bases of the junction unmatched. This CDR3 region has 15 residues. The chain links TRBV20-1 to TRBJ1-5; 7 bases map to TRBD1. The sequence was obtained from a human donor in good health (CMV status not recorded). Some clones in this sample may be carry-over from other donors' samples. The sequencing here drew on cultured PBMCs, taken from culture after CMV antigen stimulation. CDR3 protein: CSAAKTGARNQPQHF. The CDR3 DNA reads as TGCAGTGCAGCGAAAACAGGGGCCCGTAATCAGCCCCAGCATTTT.